This T cell receptor beta chain was recovered during a study of T cells in Graves' hyperthyroidism and ophthalmopathy. Used for diagnoses were clinical symptoms, serum thyroxine and TRAb, thyroid ultrasound and orbital computed tomography. This clonotype has only a few counts. The TCR beta CDR3 regions underwent amplification using RNA transcripts as the source. RT-PCR in the first round (using the HTBI primer set) targeted the TCR CDR3. MiXCR was run by TCRdb on the multiplex PCR reads, yielding one entry per CDR3 protein. Found here are almost 500,000 distinct CDR3 sequences, 20% to 25% of them singletons; the top ten hold around 50%. Trimming removed 4 bases from V and 0 bases from J, with 6 bases in between. Germline assignment: CDR1 ENHRY and CDR2 SYGVKD. This CDR3 contains 13 residues.

The TCR originated in a woman aged 70-85 years with Graves' ophthalmopathy. The sequenced material came from blood. The chain uses TRBV10-3 and TRBJ1-1; D unclear. As DNA, the CDR3 is TGTGCCATCAGTGCGGGCGTGAACACTGAAGCTTTCTTT. Protein: CAISAGVNTEAFF.